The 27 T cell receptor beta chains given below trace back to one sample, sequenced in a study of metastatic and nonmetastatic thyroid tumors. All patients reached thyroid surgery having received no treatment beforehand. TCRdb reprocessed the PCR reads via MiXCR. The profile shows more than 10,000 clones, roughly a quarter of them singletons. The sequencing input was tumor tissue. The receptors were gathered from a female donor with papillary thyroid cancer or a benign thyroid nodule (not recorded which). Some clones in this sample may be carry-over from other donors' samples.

Here the CDR3 reads CASSLGFIGQGNNEQFF. The CDR3 region has the DNA TGTGCCAGCAGCTTGGGTTTTATTGGACAGGGGAACAATGAGCAGTTCTTC. The chain links TRBV7-8 to TRBJ2-1; 9 bases agree with TRBD1. Trimming cost V 3 bases and J 5 bases; bases outside gene matches: 11. The CDR3 is 17 amino acids. Germline V gene data show CDR1 as SGHVS and CDR2 as FQNEAQ.

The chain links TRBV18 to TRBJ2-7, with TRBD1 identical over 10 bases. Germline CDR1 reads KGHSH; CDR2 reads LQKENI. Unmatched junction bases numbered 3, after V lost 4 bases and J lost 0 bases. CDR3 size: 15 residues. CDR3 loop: CASSLGQGSSYEQYF. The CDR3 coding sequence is TGTGCCAGCTCACTGGGACAGGGGAGCTCCTACGAGCAGTACTTC.

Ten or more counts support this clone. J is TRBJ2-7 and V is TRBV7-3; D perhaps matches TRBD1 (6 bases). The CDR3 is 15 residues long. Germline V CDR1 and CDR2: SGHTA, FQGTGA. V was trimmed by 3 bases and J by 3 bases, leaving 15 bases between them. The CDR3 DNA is TGTGCCAGCAGCTTGGGTGGGGGCCCCAACTACGAGCAGTACTTC. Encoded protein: CASSLGGGPNYEQYF.

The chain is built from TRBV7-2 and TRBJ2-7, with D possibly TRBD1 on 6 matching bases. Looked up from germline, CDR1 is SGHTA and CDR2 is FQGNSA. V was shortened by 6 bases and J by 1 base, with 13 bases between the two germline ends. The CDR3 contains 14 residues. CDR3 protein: CASSRTDRSYEQYF. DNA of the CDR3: TGTGCCAGCAGTCGTACCGACAGGTCCTACGAGCAGTACTTC.

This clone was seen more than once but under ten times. The CDR3: CAWRGSASLYEQYF. For the CDR3, the DNA is TGTGCCTGGAGGGGATCCGCCAGTTTATACGAGCAGTACTTC. J is TRBJ2-7 and V is TRBV30; D remains unclear. Germline V lookup: CDR1 GTSNPN, CDR2 SVGIG (reference sequence). This CDR3 has 14 amino acids. V was shortened by 3 bases and J by 4 bases, with 16 bases between the two germline ends.

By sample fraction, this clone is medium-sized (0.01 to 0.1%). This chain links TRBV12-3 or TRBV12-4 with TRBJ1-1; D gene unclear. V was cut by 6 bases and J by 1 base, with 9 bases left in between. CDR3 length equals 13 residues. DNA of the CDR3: TGTGCCAGCAGCGGGTGGAAGAACACTGAAGCTTTCTTT. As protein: CASSGWKNTEAFF.

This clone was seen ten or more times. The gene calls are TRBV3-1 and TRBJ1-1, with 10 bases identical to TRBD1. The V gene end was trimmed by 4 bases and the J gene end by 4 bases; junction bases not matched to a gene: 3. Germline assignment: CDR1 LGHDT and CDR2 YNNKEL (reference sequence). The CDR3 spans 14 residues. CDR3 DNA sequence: TGTGCCAGCAGCCCGACAGGGGGCGGCACTGAAGCTTTCTTT. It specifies CASSPTGGGTEAFF.

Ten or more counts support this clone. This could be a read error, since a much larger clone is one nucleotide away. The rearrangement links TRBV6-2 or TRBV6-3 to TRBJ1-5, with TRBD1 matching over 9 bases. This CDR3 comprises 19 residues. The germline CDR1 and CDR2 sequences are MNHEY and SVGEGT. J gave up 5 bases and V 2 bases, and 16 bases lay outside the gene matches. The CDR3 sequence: CASSYRTGTGLIRYQPQHF. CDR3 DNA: TGTGCCAGCAGTTACCGGACCGGGACAGGGCTAATACGCTATCAGCCCCAGCATTTT.

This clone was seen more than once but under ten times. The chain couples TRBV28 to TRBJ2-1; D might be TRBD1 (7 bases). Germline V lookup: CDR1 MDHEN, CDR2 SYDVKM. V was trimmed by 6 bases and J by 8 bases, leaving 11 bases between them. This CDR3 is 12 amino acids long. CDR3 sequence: CASSRGVYEQFF. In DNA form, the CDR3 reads TGTGCCAGCAGCAGGGGGGTTTATGAGCAGTTCTTC.

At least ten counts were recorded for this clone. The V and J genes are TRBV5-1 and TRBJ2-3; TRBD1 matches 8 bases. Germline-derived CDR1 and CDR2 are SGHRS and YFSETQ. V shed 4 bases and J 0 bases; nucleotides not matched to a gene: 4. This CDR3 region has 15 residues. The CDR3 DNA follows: TGCGCCAGCAGCCCGGGACAGGAAAGCACAGATACGCAGTATTTT. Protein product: CASSPGQESTDTQYF. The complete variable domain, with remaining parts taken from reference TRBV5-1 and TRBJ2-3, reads KAGVTQTPRYLIKTRGQQVTLSCSPISGHRSVSWYQQTPGQGLQFLFEYFSETQRNKGNFPGRFSGRQFSNSRSEMNVSTLELGDSALYLCASSPGQESTDTQYFGPGTRLTVL.

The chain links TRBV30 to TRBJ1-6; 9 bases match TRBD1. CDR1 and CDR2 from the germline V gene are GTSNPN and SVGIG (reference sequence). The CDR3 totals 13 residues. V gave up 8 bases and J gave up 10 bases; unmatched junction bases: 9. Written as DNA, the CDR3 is TGTGCCGGTGACAGGGGGTTCGGCTCACCCCTCCACTTT. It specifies CAGDRGFGSPLHF.

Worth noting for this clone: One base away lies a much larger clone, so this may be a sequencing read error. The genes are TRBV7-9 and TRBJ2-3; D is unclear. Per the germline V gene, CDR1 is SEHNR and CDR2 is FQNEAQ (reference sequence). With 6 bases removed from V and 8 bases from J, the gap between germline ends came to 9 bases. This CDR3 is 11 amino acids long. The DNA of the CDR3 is TGTGCCAGCAGACAGATGGTTACGCAGTATTTT. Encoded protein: CASRQMVTQYF.

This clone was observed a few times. CDR3 in amino acids: CASSEEALQWNYGYTF. The CDR3 DNA reads TGTGCCAGCAGTGAAGAGGCACTACAGTGGAACTATGGCTACACCTTC. The J gene is TRBJ1-2, the V gene TRBV6-1; D is uncertain. This CDR3 comprises 16 residues. Germline V gene sequence: CDR1 MNHNS, CDR2 SASEGT. Between the trimmed V and J ends, which lost 1 base and 2 bases, there was a span of 14 bases.

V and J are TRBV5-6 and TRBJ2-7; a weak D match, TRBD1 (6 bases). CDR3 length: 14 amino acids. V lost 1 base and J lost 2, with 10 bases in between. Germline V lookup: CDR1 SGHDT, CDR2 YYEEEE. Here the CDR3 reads CASSLPGVTYEQYF. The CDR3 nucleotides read TGTGCCAGCAGCTTGCCAGGGGTCACCTACGAGCAGTACTTC.

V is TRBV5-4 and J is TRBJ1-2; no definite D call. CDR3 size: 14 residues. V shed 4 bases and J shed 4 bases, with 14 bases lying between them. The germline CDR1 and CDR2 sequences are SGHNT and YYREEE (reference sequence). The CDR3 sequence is CASSPRDVSYGYTF. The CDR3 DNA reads TGTGCCAGCAGCCCCCGTGACGTTTCCTATGGCTACACCTTC.

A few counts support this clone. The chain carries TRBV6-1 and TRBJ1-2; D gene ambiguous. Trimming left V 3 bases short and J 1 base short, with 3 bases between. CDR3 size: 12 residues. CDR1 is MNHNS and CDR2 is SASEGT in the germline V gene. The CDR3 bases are TGTGCCAGCAGTGATCTTAACTATGGCTACACCTTC. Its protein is CASSDLNYGYTF.

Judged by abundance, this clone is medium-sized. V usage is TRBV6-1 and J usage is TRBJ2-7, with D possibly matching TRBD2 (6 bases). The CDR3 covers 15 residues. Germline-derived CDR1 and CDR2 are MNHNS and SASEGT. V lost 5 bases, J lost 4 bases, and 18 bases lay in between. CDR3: CASSPSGFGAYEQYV. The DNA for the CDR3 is TGTGCCAGCAGTCCCAGCGGGTTCGGGGCTTACGAGCAGTACGTC.

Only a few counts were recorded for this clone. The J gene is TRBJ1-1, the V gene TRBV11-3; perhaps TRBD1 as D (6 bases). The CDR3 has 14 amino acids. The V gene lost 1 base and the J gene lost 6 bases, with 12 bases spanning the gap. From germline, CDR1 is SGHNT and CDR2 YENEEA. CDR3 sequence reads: CASSLAGGAAEAFF. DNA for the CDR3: TGTGCCAGCAGCTTAGCGGGGGGCGCGGCTGAAGCTTTCTTT.

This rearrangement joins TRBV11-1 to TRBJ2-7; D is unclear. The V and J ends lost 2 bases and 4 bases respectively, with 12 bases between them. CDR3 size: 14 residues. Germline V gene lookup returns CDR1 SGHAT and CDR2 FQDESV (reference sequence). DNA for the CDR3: TGTGCCAGCAGCTTACCCAGCATCGGGTACGAGCAGTACTTC. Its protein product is CASSLPSIGYEQYF.

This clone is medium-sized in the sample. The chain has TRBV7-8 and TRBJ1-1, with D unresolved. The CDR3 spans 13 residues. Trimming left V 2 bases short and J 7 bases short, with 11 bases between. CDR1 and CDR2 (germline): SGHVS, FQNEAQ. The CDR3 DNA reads TGTGCCAGCAGCTTAAATTTGTTTTTTGAAGCTTTCTTT. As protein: CASSLNLFFEAFF.

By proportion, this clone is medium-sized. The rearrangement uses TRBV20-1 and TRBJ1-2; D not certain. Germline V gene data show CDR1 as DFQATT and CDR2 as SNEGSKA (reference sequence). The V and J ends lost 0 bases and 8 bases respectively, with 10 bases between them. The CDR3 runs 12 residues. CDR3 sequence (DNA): TGCAGTGCTAGAGAGCCAGCAACGGGCTACACCTTC. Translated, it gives CSAREPATGYTF.

The CDR3 reads CAWSRSGVGNQPQHF. CDR3 in DNA: TGTGCCTGGAGTAGGTCGGGGGTGGGCAATCAGCCCCAGCATTTT. The chain links TRBV30 to TRBJ1-5; D possibly corresponds to TRBD1 (5 bases). Germline lookup yields CDR1 GTSNPN and CDR2 SVGIG (reference sequence). The V end lost 2 bases, the J end lost 2 bases, and 13 bases lay between the germline ends. This CDR3 has 15 amino acids. The full variable domain, its missing parts supplied by reference TRBV30 and TRBJ1-5, is SQTIHQWPATLVQPVGSPLSLECTVEGTSNPNLYWYRQAAGRGLQLLFYSVGIGQISSEVPQNLSASRPQDRQFILSSKKLLLSDSGFYLCAWSRSGVGNQPQHFGDGTRLSIL.

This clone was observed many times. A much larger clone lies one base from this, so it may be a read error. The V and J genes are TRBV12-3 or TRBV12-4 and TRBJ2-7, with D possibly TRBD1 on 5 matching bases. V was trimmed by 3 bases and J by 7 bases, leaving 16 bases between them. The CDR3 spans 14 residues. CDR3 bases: TGTGCCAGCAGTTTGCCAGGCAGTCCAGGGGAGCAGTACTTC. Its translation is CASSLPGSPGEQYF.

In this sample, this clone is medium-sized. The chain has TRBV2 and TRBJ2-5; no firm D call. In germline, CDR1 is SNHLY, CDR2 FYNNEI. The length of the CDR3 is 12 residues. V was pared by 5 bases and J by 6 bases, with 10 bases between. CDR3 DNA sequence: TGTGCCAGCAGTTCCCCTCTGAAGACCCAGTACTTC. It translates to CASSSPLKTQYF.

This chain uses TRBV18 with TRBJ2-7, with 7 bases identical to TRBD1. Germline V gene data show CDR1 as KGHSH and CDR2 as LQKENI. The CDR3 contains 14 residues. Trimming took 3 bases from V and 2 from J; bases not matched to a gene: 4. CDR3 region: CASSPRDRTYEQYF. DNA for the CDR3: TGTGCCAGCTCACCCCGGGACAGAACCTACGAGCAGTACTTC.

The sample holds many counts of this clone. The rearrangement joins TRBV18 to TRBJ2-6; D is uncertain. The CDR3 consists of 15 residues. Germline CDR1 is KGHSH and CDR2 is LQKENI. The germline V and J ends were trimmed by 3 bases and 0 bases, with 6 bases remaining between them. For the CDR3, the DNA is TGTGCCAGCTCACCGTCGGGCTCTGGGGCCAACGTCCTGACTTTC. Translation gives CASSPSGSGANVLTF.

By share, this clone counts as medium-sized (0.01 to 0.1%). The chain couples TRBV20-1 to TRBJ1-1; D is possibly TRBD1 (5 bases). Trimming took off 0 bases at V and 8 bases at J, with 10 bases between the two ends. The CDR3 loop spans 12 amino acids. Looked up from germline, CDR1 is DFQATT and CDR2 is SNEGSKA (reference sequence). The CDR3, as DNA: TGCAGTGCTAGAGATAATTCAGGGGAAGCTTTCTTT. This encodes CSARDNSGEAFF.